The 25 T cell receptor beta chains below come from one sample, sequenced in a study of T cells in Graves' hyperthyroidism and ophthalmopathy. Using RNA transcripts as the source, TCR beta CDR3 regions were amplified. A set of HTBI primers served as the primers for a first-round RT-PCR of the TCR CDR3. TCRdb ran MiXCR on the multiplex PCR reads and lists one entry per CDR3 protein. The table includes about 710,000 distinct CDR3 sequences, about a sixth detected once. Sequenced: blood. The origin of the receptors is a man between 18 and 35 years old with Graves' hyperthyroidism.

This sequence joins TRBV15 and TRBJ2-1; D remains ambiguous. The germline V and J ends were trimmed by 0 bases and 6 bases, with 6 bases remaining between them. Germline values: CDR1 LNHNV, CDR2 YYDKDF (reference sequence). There are 13 residues in the CDR3. Written as DNA, the CDR3 is TGTGCCACCAGCAGAGATCCCCCCAATGAGCAGTTCTTC. Amino acid sequence: CATSRDPPNEQFF.

This clonotype occurred many times. The rearrangement uses TRBV12-3 or TRBV12-4 and TRBJ1-2; D perhaps matches TRBD1 (6 bases). The CDR3 loop spans 13 amino acids. V shed 7 bases and J shed 4 bases, with 13 bases lying between them. The chain's CDR3 is CASTPTGTYGYTF. The CDR3 DNA sequence: TGTGCCAGCACCCCCACAGGGACCTATGGCTACACCTTC.

The chain carries TRBV4-1 and TRBJ1-5; tentative D call: TRBD1 (5 bases). This CDR3 has 15 amino acids. V lost 4 bases to trimming and J lost 6 bases, with 16 bases between them. The germline V gene encodes CDR1 MGHRA and CDR2 YSYEKL. The CDR3 region is CASSLDPGGFQPQHF. The CDR3 DNA follows: TGCGCCAGCAGCCTTGATCCCGGGGGTTTTCAGCCCCAGCATTTT.

At least ten counts were recorded for this clonotype. V gene TRBV28 combines with J gene TRBJ1-2; 7 bases fit TRBD1. Germline V gene data show CDR1 as MDHEN and CDR2 as SYDVKM. The CDR3 runs to 13 residues. V gave up 6 bases and J gave up 8 bases; unmatched junction bases: 9. Written as DNA, the CDR3 is TGTGCCAGCAGCCCACGAGGGGGCGGAGGCTACACCTTC. Protein sequence: CASSPRGGGGYTF.

The chain is built from TRBV2 and TRBJ2-5; D ambiguous. The CDR3 has 13 residues. V lost 11 bases and J lost 2, with 15 bases in between. CDR1 is SNHLY, CDR2 FYNNEI, per germline. CDR3 loop: CARNLVGQETQYF. DNA of the CDR3: TGTGCCCGCAACTTGGTGGGACAAGAGACCCAGTACTTC.

This clonotype was observed at least ten times. The chain couples TRBV7-2 to TRBJ2-7; 9 positions agree with TRBD2. CDR3 length: 17 residues. Looked up from germline, CDR1 is SGHTA and CDR2 is FQGNSA. The ends lost 2 bases at V and 3 bases at J; junction bases unmatched: 11. The CDR3 coding sequence is TGTGCCAGCAGCTTAAGTTCGGCTAGCGGGACATTCTACGAGCAGTACTTC. It specifies CASSLSSASGTFYEQYF.

This clonotype has only a few counts. The V gene is TRBV5-1, the J gene TRBJ2-7; D remains ambiguous. CDR3 length: 13 residues. Per the germline V gene, CDR1 is SGHRS and CDR2 is YFSETQ. Trimming cost V 1 base and J 3 bases, with 8 bases left between them. The CDR3 coding sequence is TGCGCCAGCAGCTTGTCGCGCAACTACGAGCAGTACTTC. Protein product: CASSLSRNYEQYF.

J is TRBJ2-2 and V is TRBV4-3; D unclear. This CDR3 contains 16 residues. Per the germline V gene, CDR1 is LGHNA and CDR2 is YSLEER. V lost 4 bases and J 4 bases, leaving 16 bases between the germline ends. The CDR3 here is CASSLQLAAVTGELFF. The CDR3 DNA sequence: TGCGCCAGCAGCCTGCAACTCGCGGCCGTCACCGGGGAGCTGTTTTTT.

This rearrangement joins TRBV4-1 to TRBJ1-1; tentative D call: TRBD1 (6 bases). The CDR3 has 14 amino acids. From germline, CDR1 is MGHRA and CDR2 YSYEKL. V lost 5 bases and J lost 5, with 15 bases in between. The CDR3 DNA is TGCGCCAGCAGCAGCTTAGGGGGGAAGACTGAAGCTTTCTTT. Protein product: CASSSLGGKTEAFF.

This clonotype was seen at least ten times. This chain joins TRBV6-1 and TRBJ1-1; D not resolved. The CDR3 is 13 amino acids. V was pared by 7 bases and J by 3 bases, with 12 bases between. Per germline, CDR1 MNHNS and CDR2 SASEGT. CDR3 protein: CASMGYGDTEAFF. The CDR3 DNA reads as TGTGCCAGCATGGGATATGGTGACACTGAAGCTTTCTTT.

This clonotype has a count of ten or more. The CDR3 spells CASSHTSGRTDTQYF. In DNA, the CDR3 is TGTGCCAGCTCTCACACTAGCGGGAGAACAGATACGCAGTATTTT. The chain recombines TRBV18 with TRBJ2-3; TRBD2 agrees at 11 bases. Trimming cost V 6 bases and J 3 bases; bases outside gene matches: 5. The germline V gene has CDR1 KGHSH and CDR2 LQKENI. The length of the CDR3 is 15 residues.

The genes are TRBV20-1 and TRBJ2-2; 7 bases align to TRBD2. CDR3 size: 14 residues. Per germline, CDR1 DFQATT and CDR2 SNEGSKA (reference sequence). V lost 2 bases, J lost 4 bases, and 4 bases stayed unmatched. CDR3 DNA: TGCAGTGCTAGAACGGGCGGGAGCACCGGGGAGCTGTTTTTT. Its translation is CSARTGGSTGELFF.

The rearrangement joins TRBV7-6 to TRBJ2-1; 11 nucleotides line up with TRBD2. Trimming at V came to 5 bases and at J to 1 base, leaving 7 bases not matched to a gene. This CDR3 has 17 amino acids. From germline, CDR1 is SGHVS and CDR2 FNYEAQ. This chain's CDR3 is CASSGRTSGLSYNEQFF. CDR3 DNA sequence: TGTGCCAGCAGCGGACGGACTAGCGGGCTTTCCTACAATGAGCAGTTCTTC. Filled out from reference TRBV7-6 and TRBJ2-1, the complete variable domain reads GAGVSQSPRYKVTKRGQDVALRCDPISGHVSLYWYRQALGQGPEFLTYFNYEAQQDKSGLPNDRFSAERPEGSISTLTIQRTEQRDSAMYRCASSGRTSGLSYNEQFFGPGTRLTVL.

V and J are TRBV28 and TRBJ1-2; D unresolved. Germline CDR1 MDHEN, CDR2 SYDVKM. CDR3 length: 15 amino acids. Trimming removed 3 bases at V and 4 bases at J, with 15 bases between. This chain's CDR3 is CASSFIQNYFYGYTF. In DNA form, the CDR3 reads TGTGCCAGCAGTTTTATACAGAACTATTTCTATGGCTACACCTTC.

In its sample, this clonotype was seen a few times. This chain links TRBV6-2 or TRBV6-3 with TRBJ1-6; D unresolved. V dropped 6 bases and J dropped 8 bases, with 17 bases sitting between them. In germline, CDR1 is MNHEY, CDR2 SVGEGT. CDR3 length: 15 residues. CDR3 sequence: CASRHGQAGHSPLHF. As DNA, the CDR3 is TGTGCCAGCAGACACGGTCAAGCTGGACATTCACCCCTCCACTTT.

This clonotype was seen at least ten times. This chain joins TRBV27 and TRBJ1-5, with D possibly matching TRBD1 (5 bases). Germline CDR1 MNHEY, CDR2 SMNVEV (reference sequence). Trimming took 8 bases from V and 7 from J, leaving 21 bases between them. The CDR3 is 15 amino acids. The CDR3 bases are TGTGCCAGCGGACTTGTAGGGGATAGCGGGCAGCCCCAGCATTTT. Amino acids: CASGLVGDSGQPQHF.

This clonotype was seen repeatedly, ten times or more. V is TRBV5-1 and J is TRBJ2-7; TRBD1 agrees at 10 bases. This CDR3 has 15 residues. With V trimmed by 4 bases and J by 4 bases, 8 bases remained unmatched. Per germline, CDR1 SGHRS and CDR2 YFSETQ. CDR3: CASSQTGGADYEQYF. The CDR3 DNA sequence: TGCGCCAGCAGCCAGACAGGGGGCGCCGATTACGAGCAGTACTTC.

This clonotype was picked up a small number of times. The chain recombines TRBV7-9 with TRBJ1-3, with TRBD1 identical over 8 bases. Unmatched junction bases numbered 8, after V lost 6 bases and J lost 7 bases. This CDR3 spans 14 amino acids. CDR1 and CDR2 (germline): SEHNR, FQNEAQ (reference sequence). The CDR3 DNA reads TGTGCCAGCAGGAATGGACAGGGTGGGAACACCATATATTTT. Encoded protein: CASRNGQGGNTIYF.

This clonotype was seen a handful of times. This sequence joins TRBV10-2 and TRBJ2-7; 8 bases are shared with TRBD1. After removal of 7 bases from V and 0 bases from J, the junction contained 5 bases not matched to a gene. CDR3 length: 14 residues. Germline V gene sequence: CDR1 WSHSY, CDR2 SAAADI. The CDR3 reads CASKRQGISYEQYF. The CDR3 region has the DNA TGCGCCAGCAAACGACAGGGGATCTCCTACGAGCAGTACTTC.

This clonotype was recorded at least ten times. The DNA of the CDR3 is TGTACAAGCGGGGGATACAATGAGCAGTTCTTC. As protein: CTSGGYNEQFF. The chain carries TRBV28 and TRBJ2-1; TRBD2 matches 8 bases. The CDR3 totals 11 residues. Looked up from germline, CDR1 is MDHEN and CDR2 is SYDVKM.

This clonotype was counted a single time. The V call is TRBV10-3, the J call TRBJ2-1, with D hard to call. Germline values: CDR1 ENHRY, CDR2 SYGVKD. V was cut by 0 bases and J by 5 bases, with 8 bases left in between. The CDR3 is 14 residues long. CDR3 sequence: CAISESLLNNEQFF. The CDR3 coding sequence is TGTGCCATCAGTGAGTCGCTCCTAAACAATGAGCAGTTCTTC.

The chain joins TRBV29-1 to TRBJ1-1; D gene ambiguous. Trimming cost V 8 bases and J 1 base, with 14 bases left between them. CDR3 size: 13 residues. Germline CDR1 SQVTM, CDR2 ANQGSEA. CDR3 in amino acids: CSLRRASNTEAFF. The CDR3 DNA sequence: TGCAGCCTCCGCCGGGCCTCGAACACTGAAGCTTTCTTT.

This chain joins TRBV6-2 or TRBV6-3 and TRBJ2-4; D not certain. Germline values: CDR1 MNHEY, CDR2 SVGEGT. The CDR3 runs to 14 residues. V was cut by 4 bases and J by 1 base, with 8 bases left in between. CDR3 in DNA: TGTGCCAGCAGTTTCGCCTGGGCCAAAAACATTCAGTACTTC. Its protein is CASSFAWAKNIQYF.

This clonotype appeared a few times. This chain links TRBV20-1 with TRBJ2-7, with 8 positions matching TRBD1. CDR3 length: 13 amino acids. Germline V CDR1 and CDR2: DFQATT, SNEGSKA (reference sequence). Trimming cost V 4 bases and J 3 bases; bases outside gene matches: 5. The CDR3 nucleotides read TGCAGTGCTATTAGGACAGGGCTCTACGAGCAGTACTTC. This translates into CSAIRTGLYEQYF.

CDR3 protein: CSTPLAGRGQFF. The CDR3 nucleotides are TGCAGTACCCCTCTAGCGGGCCGGGGGCAGTTCTTC. The gene calls are TRBV20-1 and TRBJ2-1; 8 nucleotides agree with TRBD2. Losses at the gene ends were 8 bases for V and 12 bases for J; bases not matched to a gene: 12. The germline V gene has CDR1 DFQATT and CDR2 SNEGSKA (reference sequence). CDR3 length equals 12 residues.